This TCR beta chain was observed in a study of T-cell memory formation after mild COVID-19. TCRdb redid the calling of the 5' RACE reads with MiXCR, one entry per CDR3 protein. Here the sample spans some 150,000 distinct CDR3 sequences, 6% to 7% being singletons. The CDR3 extends over 17 amino acids. V dropped 3 bases and J dropped 3 bases, with 19 bases sitting between them. The chain is built from TRBV23-1 and TRBJ2-3, with D perhaps TRBD1 (6 bases). TRBV23-1 counts as an open reading frame of uncertain function. This clonotype originated in an adult woman who had mild COVID-19 (a few samples of this study predate the infection). Cell type and time point are not known. Source material: PBMCs or a T cell subset sorted from them (not recorded which). The CDR3 nucleotides read TGCGCCAGCAGTCATCACGCGCCGACAGGCCCAACAGATACGCAGTATTTT. As protein: CASSHHAPTGPTDTQYF.